This entry is about one T cell receptor beta chain. There are a few counts of this clonotype. This clone's antigen is unknown. Nothing much larger sits one base from this clone, and base qualities are not available. The sample comes from a study of T-cell reconstitution after alpha-beta-depleted transplantation in children (dated by TCRdb to 2016 to 2017). The study in broad terms: T-cell immune reconstitution after TCRalphabeta/CD19-depleted allogeneic hematopoietic cell transplantation in children was quantitatively tracked in the study by means of TCR repertoire profiling. Study-wide conclusions, independent of this receptor: In some patients, the high TCRbeta diversity seen at day 60 was put down to recipient T cells and intrathymic progenitors that had survived conditioning. Over the following months the frequencies of hyperexpanded clones went down, and after one year T-cell counts and TCRbeta diversity were mostly credited to newly produced T cells. The apparently early recovery of alphabetaT-cell counts about two months after transplant reportedly depended on only several hundred rapidly expanded clones that came from non-depleted graft cells.

The CDR3 sequence holds 15 residues, the cysteine and phenylalanine included. This entry keeps only the CDR3 DNA: 45 bases, framed from base 1. For CDR1 and CDR2, the germline V gene lists SGHRS and YFSETQ. V was cut back by 2 bases and J by 5 bases, leaving a gap of 14 bases between them. Libraries were built with PCR. TCRdb records Illumina HiSeq 2500 as the sequencer. Molecular barcoding was employed in the preparation of TCR libraries, with unique molecular identifiers being used to normalize TCRbeta repertoire quantification. The public sequencing data were trimmed at Q25 with fastp and processed into clonotypes with MiXCR by TCRdb, which kept only in-frame beta chains. Every CDR3 protein is listed once, alongside the most common genes and DNA of its rows. The sample records 500,000 to 600,000 distinct CDR3 sequences, 27% of which are singletons. Under 45% of the sample goes to the ten largest clones.

Taken with the paper, the label for treatment or condition translates to: allogeneic hematopoietic cell transplantation with graft depleted of TCRalphabeta T cells and CD19 B cells. The transplant recipients were children given TCRalphabeta/CD19-depleted allogeneic hematopoietic cell grafts. The specimen was PBMCs, collected before TCRalphabeta/CD19-depleted stem cell transplant. The chain couples TRBV5-1 to TRBJ2-1; a weak D assignment points to TRBD2 (6 bases agree). The clonotype comes from a boy younger than two with Wiskott-Aldrich syndrome, due to receive a stem cell transplant. The bases are TGCGCCAGCAGCTTAATGACTAGAGGTCACAATGAGCAGTTCTTC. It specifies CASSLMTRGHNEQFF.